A selection of T cell receptor beta chains follows, all from one sample in a study of response to subunit inactivated influenza vaccine. TCRdb redid the calling of the RT-PCR reads with MiXCR, one entry per CDR3 protein. The table includes more than 450,000 distinct CDR3 sequences, around 11% detected once. Material: PBMCs from blood, obtained on the day of vaccination. The origin of the receptors is a middle-aged man who received an inactivated influenza vaccine. Both conserved end residues are part of each CDR3. Each record gives: V gene, J gene, clone size, D gene, CDR3 protein, CDR3 DNA. The D gene is left open where the match is weak. Expanded clones are given a class, and other clones once, few, many or no size at all.

v_gene: TRBV29-1; j_gene: TRBJ2-7; abundance: many; d_gene: TRBD2; CDR3aa: CSVLPIAGVYEQYF; CDR3nt: TGCAGCGTCCTACCAATAGCGGGAGTCTACGAGCAGTACTTC
v_gene: TRBV7-8; j_gene: TRBJ2-5; abundance: -; d_gene: -; CDR3aa: CASSPTRTWKSGETQYF; CDR3nt: TGTGCCAGCAGCCCAACCCGGACATGGAAGAGCGGAGAGACCCAGTACTTC
v_gene: TRBV29-1; j_gene: TRBJ2-7; abundance: many; d_gene: TRBD2; CDR3aa: CSVRTGGSYEQYF; CDR3nt: TGCAGCGTTCGTACGGGGGGATCCTACGAGCAGTACTTC
v_gene: TRBV11-2; j_gene: TRBJ1-4; abundance: few; d_gene: -; CDR3aa: CASSLDGRGELFF; CDR3nt: TGTGCCAGCAGCTTAGATGGAAGGGGAGAACTGTTTTTT
v_gene: TRBV5-1; j_gene: TRBJ2-5; abundance: few; d_gene: TRBD1; CDR3aa: CASSSQGASGETQYF; CDR3nt: TGCGCCAGCAGCTCACAGGGGGCGTCAGGAGAGACCCAGTACTTC
v_gene: TRBV6-1; j_gene: TRBJ1-2; abundance: -; d_gene: TRBD1; CDR3aa: CASRMTGGYGNYGYTF; CDR3nt: TGTGCCAGCAGGATGACAGGGGGGTATGGTAACTATGGCTACACCTTC
v_gene: TRBV7-9; j_gene: TRBJ1-2; abundance: -; d_gene: TRBD1; CDR3aa: CASSPGTAPYGYTF; CDR3nt: TGTGCCAGCAGCCCCGGGACAGCACCCTATGGCTACACCTTC
v_gene: TRBV12-3/TRBV12-4; j_gene: TRBJ2-4; abundance: -; d_gene: -; CDR3aa: CASSLKGLTKNIQYF; CDR3nt: TGTGCCAGCAGTCTAAAGGGACTCACAAAAAACATTCAGTACTTC
v_gene: TRBV9; j_gene: TRBJ2-2; abundance: -; d_gene: -; CDR3aa: CASSESHTGELFF; CDR3nt: TGTGCCAGCAGCGAGAGCCACACCGGGGAGCTGTTTTTT
v_gene: TRBV5-1; j_gene: TRBJ2-1; abundance: -; d_gene: TRBD2; CDR3aa: CASSKGLAGGESYNEQFF; CDR3nt: TGCGCCAGCAGCAAGGGACTAGCGGGGGGTGAATCCTACAATGAGCAGTTCTTC
v_gene: TRBV27; j_gene: TRBJ2-1; abundance: -; d_gene: -; CDR3aa: CASSHRVDGGIRLGEQFF; CDR3nt: TGTGCCAGCAGCCATCGTGTGGACGGGGGAATAAGATTAGGGGAGCAGTTCTTC
v_gene: TRBV28; j_gene: TRBJ2-7; abundance: -; d_gene: TRBD2; CDR3aa: CASSPLAGGRSEQYF; CDR3nt: TGTGCCAGCAGTCCCTTAGCGGGAGGGAGGAGCGAGCAGTACTTC
v_gene: TRBV20-1; j_gene: TRBJ2-7; abundance: few; d_gene: -; CDR3aa: CSARGSRFIYEQYF; CDR3nt: TGCAGTGCTAGAGGGTCCCGATTTATCTACGAGCAGTACTTC
v_gene: TRBV11-2; j_gene: TRBJ1-6; abundance: few; d_gene: -; CDR3aa: CASSLGYGGKTPLHF; CDR3nt: TGTGCCAGCAGCTTAGGGTACGGGGGCAAGACACCCCTCCACTTT
v_gene: TRBV20-1; j_gene: TRBJ2-1; abundance: -; d_gene: TRBD1; CDR3aa: CSAGEPGQGFNEQFF; CDR3nt: TGCAGTGCTGGAGAACCGGGACAGGGTTTCAATGAGCAGTTCTTC
v_gene: TRBV28; j_gene: TRBJ2-2; abundance: few; d_gene: TRBD1; CDR3aa: CASRTKGGGSTGELFF; CDR3nt: TGTGCCTCCCGTACTAAAGGGGGCGGATCCACCGGGGAGCTGTTTTTT
v_gene: TRBV4-3; j_gene: TRBJ2-2; abundance: many; d_gene: -; CDR3aa: CASSQDNDNTGELFF; CDR3nt: TGCGCCAGCAGCCAAGATAACGATAACACCGGGGAGCTGTTTTTT
v_gene: TRBV12-3/TRBV12-4; j_gene: TRBJ1-4; abundance: many; d_gene: TRBD1; CDR3aa: CASSLGQRNEKLFF; CDR3nt: TGTGCCAGCAGCCTGGGACAGAGAAATGAAAAACTGTTTTTT
v_gene: TRBV20-1; j_gene: TRBJ2-5; abundance: many; d_gene: TRBD2; CDR3aa: CSARDSSTSQETQYF; CDR3nt: TGCAGTGCTAGAGATAGTTCGACTAGCCAGGAGACCCAGTACTTC
v_gene: TRBV9; j_gene: TRBJ2-7; abundance: few; d_gene: TRBD1; CDR3aa: CASSARGTGRDEQYF; CDR3nt: TGTGCCAGCAGCGCGCGCGGGACAGGGCGTGACGAGCAGTACTTC
v_gene: TRBV5-1; j_gene: TRBJ2-2; abundance: -; d_gene: -; CDR3aa: CASSSSAGGPGTGELFF; CDR3nt: TGCGCCAGCAGCTCCAGTGCGGGTGGGCCGGGGACCGGGGAGCTGTTTTTT
v_gene: TRBV5-1; j_gene: TRBJ2-2; abundance: -; d_gene: -; CDR3aa: CASSLKSDTGELFF; CDR3nt: TGCGCCAGCAGCTTGAAATCGGACACCGGGGAGCTGTTTTTT
v_gene: TRBV5-1; j_gene: TRBJ2-3; abundance: many; d_gene: -; CDR3aa: CASSTGTDTQYF; CDR3nt: TGTGCCAGCAGCACCGGCACAGATACGCAGTATTTT
v_gene: TRBV19; j_gene: TRBJ2-1; abundance: few; d_gene: -; CDR3aa: CASSIDRLAQAYNEQFF; CDR3nt: TGTGCCAGTAGTATAGATAGGCTAGCGCAAGCCTACAATGAGCAGTTCTTC